These T cell receptor beta chains were read from a single sample in a study of tissue T cells after allogeneic stem cell transplantation. Data came from immunoSEQ multiplex PCR; TCRdb stores just in-frame clones and leaves some out. The sample records 10,000 to 15,000 clones, around two thirds being singletons. The sample here was tissue from the right colon, taken at autopsy. These receptors were obtained from a woman aged 18-50 years with breast cancer. Each CDR3 is given with its conserved first and last residue.

V gene	J gene	CDR3 protein
TRBV7-2	TRBJ2-2	CASSRDWNTGELFF
TRBV19	TRBJ1-5	CASRWDSNQPQHF
TRBV11-2	TRBJ2-2	CASSLGDRDGGTGELFF
TRBV7-2	TRBJ2-7	CASSLATNSYEQYF
TRBV2	TRBJ1-1	CASTVQPNTEAFF
TRBV3-1/TRBV3-2	TRBJ2-7	CASSQDKRAGEQYF
TRBV28	TRBJ2-7	CASSFWPGGAGLAYEQYF
TRBV19	TRBJ2-2	CASSPRQGGRGGELFF
TRBV21-1	TRBJ2-3	CASSKGGGDTQYF
TRBV6-5	TRBJ1-1	CASRRTGAHTEAFF
TRBV5-6	TRBJ2-2	CASSWTYTGELFF
TRBV4-3	TRBJ1-4	CASSQDGMDRDEKLFF
TRBV19	TRBJ2-7	CASSRRQGASYEQYF
TRBV6-5	TRBJ2-5	CASSPSTGIETQYF
TRBV18	TRBJ2-7	CASSPARNEQYF
TRBV11-1	TRBJ2-5	CASSPGTGGRAQYF
TRBV7-9	TRBJ2-1	CASSLERRLARGNEQFF
TRBV5-4	TRBJ1-4	CASSLAGGENEKLFF
TRBV7-2	TRBJ2-3	CASSLDWQSTDTQYF
TRBV15	TRBJ2-2	CATTRDRGSGELFF
TRBV4-3	TRBJ1-4	CASSVDGLNEKLFF
TRBV7-2	TRBJ1-2	CASSLLRGGNYGYTF
TRBV6-4	TRBJ2-3	CASSSTSGSTDTQYF
TRBV7-2	TRBJ2-1	CASSLSGTANNEQFF
TRBV5-4	TRBJ2-5	CASSMETGGRAQYF
TRBV5-4	TRBJ1-2	CASSLWEGLGYTF
TRBV7-2	TRBJ2-5	CASGLAGGQETQYF
TRBV12-5	TRBJ1-6	CASGLGLQGIISPLHF
TRBV4-2	TRBJ2-1	CASSQDLLAGGQSSYNEQFF
TRBV11-1	TRBJ2-7	CASSLGTRASSYEQYF
TRBV24-1	TRBJ2-1	CATSDTGTGGGDEQFF
TRBV7-2	TRBJ2-1	CASSLFGDNEQFF
TRBV11-1	TRBJ1-1	CASSLGRGLTEAFF
TRBV5-5	TRBJ2-1	CASSLASGSGGYNEQFF
TRBV20-1	TRBJ2-5	CSASDPERGFQETQYF
TRBV11-2	TRBJ2-4	CASSSRTGGVTKNIQYF
TRBV14	TRBJ2-1	CASSLGNYNEQFF
TRBV28	TRBJ2-6	CASSTRRGGSSGANVLTF
TRBV6-4	TRBJ2-3	CASSEQGSTDTQYF
TRBV10-3	TRBJ2-2	CAITGQGNTGELFF
TRBV6-4	TRBJ2-3	CASSEGTGGANTQYF
TRBV7-2	TRBJ2-7	CASSLVLMSSYEQYF
TRBV19	TRBJ2-5	CASSIRYANQETQYF
TRBV6-6	TRBJ1-3	CASSTGQGDGNTIYF
TRBV7-2	TRBJ1-2	CASSLQGYGYTF
TRBV6-2/TRBV6-3	TRBJ1-5	CASSFRGDSNQPQHF
TRBV6-5	TRBJ2-1	CASSPGTGGTNEQFF
TRBV7-2	TRBJ2-1	CASSLPGSKQFF
TRBV7-2	TRBJ2-7	CASSQARESWEQYF
TRBV4-3	TRBJ1-4	CASSQGVWQEKLFF
TRBV18	TRBJ1-2	CASSPEGQGSGYTF
TRBV6-4	TRBJ2-1	CASSFTGGDYNEQFF
TRBV7-2	TRBJ2-2	CASSSRAGRGGELFF